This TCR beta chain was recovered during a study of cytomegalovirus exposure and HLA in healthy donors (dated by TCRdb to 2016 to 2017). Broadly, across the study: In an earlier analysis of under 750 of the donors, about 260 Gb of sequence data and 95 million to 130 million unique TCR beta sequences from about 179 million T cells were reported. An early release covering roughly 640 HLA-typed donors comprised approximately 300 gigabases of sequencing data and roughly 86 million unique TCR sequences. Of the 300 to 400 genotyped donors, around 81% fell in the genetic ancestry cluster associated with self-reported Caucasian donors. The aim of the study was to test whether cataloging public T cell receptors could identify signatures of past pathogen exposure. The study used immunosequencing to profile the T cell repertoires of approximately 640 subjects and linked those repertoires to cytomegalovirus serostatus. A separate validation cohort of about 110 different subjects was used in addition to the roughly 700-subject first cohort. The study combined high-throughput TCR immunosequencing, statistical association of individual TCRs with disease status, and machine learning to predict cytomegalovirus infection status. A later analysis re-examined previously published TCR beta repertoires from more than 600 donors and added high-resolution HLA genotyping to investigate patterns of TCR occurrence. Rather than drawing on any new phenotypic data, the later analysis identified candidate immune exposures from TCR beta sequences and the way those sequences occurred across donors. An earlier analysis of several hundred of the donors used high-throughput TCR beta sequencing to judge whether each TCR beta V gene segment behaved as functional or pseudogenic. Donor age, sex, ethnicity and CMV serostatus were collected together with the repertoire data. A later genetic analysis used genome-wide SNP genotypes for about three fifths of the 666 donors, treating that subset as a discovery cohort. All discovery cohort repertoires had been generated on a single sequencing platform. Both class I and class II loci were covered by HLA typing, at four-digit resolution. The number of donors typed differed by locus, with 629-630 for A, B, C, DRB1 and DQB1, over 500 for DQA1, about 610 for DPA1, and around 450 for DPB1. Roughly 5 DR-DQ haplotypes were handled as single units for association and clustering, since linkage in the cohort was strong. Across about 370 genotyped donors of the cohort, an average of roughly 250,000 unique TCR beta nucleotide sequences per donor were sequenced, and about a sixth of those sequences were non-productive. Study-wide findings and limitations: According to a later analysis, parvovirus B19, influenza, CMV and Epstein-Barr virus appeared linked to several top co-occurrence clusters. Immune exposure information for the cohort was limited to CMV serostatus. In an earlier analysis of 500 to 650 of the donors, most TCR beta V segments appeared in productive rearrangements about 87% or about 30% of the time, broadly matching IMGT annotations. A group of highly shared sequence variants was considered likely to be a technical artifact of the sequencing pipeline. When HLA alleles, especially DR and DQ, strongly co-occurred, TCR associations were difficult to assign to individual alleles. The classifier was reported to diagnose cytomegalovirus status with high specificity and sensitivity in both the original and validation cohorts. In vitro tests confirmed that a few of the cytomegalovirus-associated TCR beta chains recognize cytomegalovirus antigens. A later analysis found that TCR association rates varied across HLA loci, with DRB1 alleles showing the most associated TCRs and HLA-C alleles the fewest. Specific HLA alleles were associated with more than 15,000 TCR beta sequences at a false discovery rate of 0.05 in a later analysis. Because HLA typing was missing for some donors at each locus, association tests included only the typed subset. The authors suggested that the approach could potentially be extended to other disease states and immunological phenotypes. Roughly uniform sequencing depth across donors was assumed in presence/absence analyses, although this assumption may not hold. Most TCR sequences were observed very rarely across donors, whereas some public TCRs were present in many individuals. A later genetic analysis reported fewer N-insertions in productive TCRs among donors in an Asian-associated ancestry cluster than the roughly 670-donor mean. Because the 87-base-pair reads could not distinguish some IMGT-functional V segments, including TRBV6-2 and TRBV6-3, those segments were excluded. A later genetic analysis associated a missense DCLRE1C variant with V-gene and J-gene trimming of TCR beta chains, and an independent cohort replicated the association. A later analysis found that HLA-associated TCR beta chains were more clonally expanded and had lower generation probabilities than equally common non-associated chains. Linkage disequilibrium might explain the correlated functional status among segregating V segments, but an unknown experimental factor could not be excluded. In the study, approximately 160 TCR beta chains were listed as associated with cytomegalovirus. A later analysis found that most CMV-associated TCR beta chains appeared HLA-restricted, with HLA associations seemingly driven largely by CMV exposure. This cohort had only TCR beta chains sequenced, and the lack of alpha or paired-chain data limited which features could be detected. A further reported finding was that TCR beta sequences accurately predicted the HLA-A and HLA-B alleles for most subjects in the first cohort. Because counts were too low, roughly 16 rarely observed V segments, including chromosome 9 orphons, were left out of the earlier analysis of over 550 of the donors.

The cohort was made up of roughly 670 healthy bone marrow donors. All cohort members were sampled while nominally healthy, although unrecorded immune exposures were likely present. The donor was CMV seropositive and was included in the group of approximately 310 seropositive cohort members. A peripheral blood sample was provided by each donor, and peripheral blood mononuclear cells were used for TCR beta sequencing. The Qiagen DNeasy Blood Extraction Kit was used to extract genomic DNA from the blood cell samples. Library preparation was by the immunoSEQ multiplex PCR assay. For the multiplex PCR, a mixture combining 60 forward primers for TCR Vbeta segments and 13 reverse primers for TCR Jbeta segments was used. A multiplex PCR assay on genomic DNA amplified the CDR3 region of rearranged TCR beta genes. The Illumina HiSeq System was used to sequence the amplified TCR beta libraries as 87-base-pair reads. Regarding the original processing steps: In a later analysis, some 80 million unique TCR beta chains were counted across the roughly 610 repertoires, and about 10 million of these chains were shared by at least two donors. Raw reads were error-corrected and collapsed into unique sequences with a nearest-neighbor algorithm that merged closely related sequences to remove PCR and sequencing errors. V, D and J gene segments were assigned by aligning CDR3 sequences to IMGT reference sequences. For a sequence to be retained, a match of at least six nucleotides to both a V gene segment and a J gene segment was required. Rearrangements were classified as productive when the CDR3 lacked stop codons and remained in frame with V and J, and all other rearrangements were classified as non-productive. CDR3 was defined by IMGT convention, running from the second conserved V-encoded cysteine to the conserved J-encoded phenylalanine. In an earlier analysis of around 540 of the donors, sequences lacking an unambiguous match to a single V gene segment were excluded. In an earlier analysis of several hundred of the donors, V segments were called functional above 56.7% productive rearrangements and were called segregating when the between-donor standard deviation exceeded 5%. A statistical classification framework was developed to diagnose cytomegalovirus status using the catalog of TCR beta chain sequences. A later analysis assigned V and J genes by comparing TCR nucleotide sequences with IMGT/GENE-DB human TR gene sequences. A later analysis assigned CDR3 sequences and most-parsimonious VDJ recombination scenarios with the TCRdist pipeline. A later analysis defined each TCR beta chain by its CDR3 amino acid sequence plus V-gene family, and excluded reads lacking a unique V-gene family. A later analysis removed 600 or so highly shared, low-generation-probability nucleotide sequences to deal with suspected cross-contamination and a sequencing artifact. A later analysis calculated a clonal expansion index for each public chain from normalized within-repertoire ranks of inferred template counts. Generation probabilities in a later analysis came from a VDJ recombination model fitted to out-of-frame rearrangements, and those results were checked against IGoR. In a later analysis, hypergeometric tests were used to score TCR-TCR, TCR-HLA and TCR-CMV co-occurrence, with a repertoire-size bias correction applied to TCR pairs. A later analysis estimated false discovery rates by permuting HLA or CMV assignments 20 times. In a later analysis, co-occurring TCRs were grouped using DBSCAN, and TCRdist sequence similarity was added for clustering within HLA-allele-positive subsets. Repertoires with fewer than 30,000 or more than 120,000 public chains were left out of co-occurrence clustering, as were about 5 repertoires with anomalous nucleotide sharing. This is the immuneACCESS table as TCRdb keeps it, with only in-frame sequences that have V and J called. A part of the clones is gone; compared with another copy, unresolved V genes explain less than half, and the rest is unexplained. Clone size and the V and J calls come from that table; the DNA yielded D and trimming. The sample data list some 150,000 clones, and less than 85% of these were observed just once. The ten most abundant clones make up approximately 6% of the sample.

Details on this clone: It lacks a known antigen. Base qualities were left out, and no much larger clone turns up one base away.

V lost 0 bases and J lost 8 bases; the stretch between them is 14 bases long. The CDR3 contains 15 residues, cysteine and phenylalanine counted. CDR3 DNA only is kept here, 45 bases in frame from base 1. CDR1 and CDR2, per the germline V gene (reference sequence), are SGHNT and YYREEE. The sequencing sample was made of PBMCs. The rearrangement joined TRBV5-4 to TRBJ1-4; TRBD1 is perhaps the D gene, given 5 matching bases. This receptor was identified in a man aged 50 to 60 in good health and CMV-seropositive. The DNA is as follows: TGTGCCAGCAGCTTGGCCGGGGGGACCCGAGAAAAACTGTTTTTT. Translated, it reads CASSLAGGTREKLFF.